This TCR beta chain was captured in a study of CD8+CD57+ T cells in acquired aplastic anemia. V was cut by 3 bases and J by 0 bases, with 8 bases left in between. CDR3 length equals 14 residues. From germline, CDR1 is DFQATT and CDR2 SNEGSKA (reference sequence). Genomic DNA, serving as template, underwent TCR beta VDJ and CDR3 profiling. TCRdb independently ran MiXCR on the reads; one entry per CDR3 protein. The sample holds some 150,000 distinct CDR3 sequences; 70% to 80% are singletons and the top ten take about 50%. Previously, flow cytometry had revealed CD8+CD57+ cell expansion in the patients chosen for sequencing.

This TCR was recovered from a human donor with aplastic anemia. The V call is TRBV20-1, the J call TRBJ2-2; D may be TRBD1 (6 bases). The sequenced sample consisted of sorted CD4+, CD8+, or CD8+CD57+ T cells (not recorded which) from PBMCs. CDR3 coding DNA: TGCAGTGCTAGCAGGGGTGCGAACACCGGGGAGCTGTTTTTT. Translation: CSASRGANTGELFF.